The 15 T cell receptor beta chains below come from one sample, sequenced in a study of lymphopenia after photon versus proton radiotherapy (dated by TCRdb to between 2019 and 2020). The library was produced with the immunoSEQ multiplex PCR assay. Drawn from immuneACCESS, this table holds only the in-frame rearrangements with V and J called that TCRdb kept. Clones are partly lost; checked studies trace under half to an unresolved V gene and leave the rest unexplained. For this sample the table gives 150,000 or so clones, of which 88% were detected only once. Less than 6% of the sample comes from the top ten. Sequenced material: peripheral blood, taken from a patient treated with photon-based radiotherapy. Receptors were obtained from a man between 45 and 60 years old with gastric cancer.

The chain recombines TRBV7-2 with TRBJ2-5; D is possibly TRBD1 (5 bases). V was clipped by 5 bases and J by 1 base, with 14 bases between them. The germline CDR1 and CDR2 sequences are SGHTA and FQGNSA. CDR3 size: 15 residues. The DNA of the CDR3 is TGTGCCAGCAGCGCGGAAGGGGTTGGCCAAGAGACCCAGTACTTC. It codes for CASSAEGVGQETQYF.

The rearrangement joins TRBV4-2 to TRBJ1-3; D remains ambiguous. This CDR3 spans 17 amino acids. The V gene lost 0 bases and the J gene lost 0 bases, with 12 bases spanning the gap. The V gene's germline CDR1 is LGHNA and CDR2 YNFKEQ. DNA for the CDR3: TGTGCCAGCAGCCAAGATAGGGCAGGCCTCTCTGGAAACACCATATATTTT. The encoded protein is CASSQDRAGLSGNTIYF.

J is TRBJ1-5 and V is TRBV18; possibly TRBD1 for D (5 bases). Trimming removed 6 bases at V and 3 bases at J, with 12 bases between. The CDR3 totals 14 residues. Germline CDR1 KGHSH, CDR2 LQKENI. CDR3 sequence (DNA): TGTGCCAGCTCCCAAGGGACCGCCAATCAGCCCCAGCATTTT. Protein: CASSQGTANQPQHF.

This sequence joins TRBV28 and TRBJ2-1; 7 nucleotides match TRBD2. The germline CDR1 and CDR2 sequences are MDHEN and SYDVKM. This CDR3 has 13 residues. V trimming: 8 bases; J trimming: 12 bases; junction bases outside the gene matches: 13. The CDR3 bases are TGTGCCAGCGGGCGGGAGACCGCAATCGCGCAGTTCTTC. Amino acids: CASGRETAIAQFF.

This chain joins TRBV27 and TRBJ2-7, with 11 bases that match TRBD2. V lost 3 bases to trimming and J lost 10 bases; unmatched junction nucleotides: 17. CDR1 MNHEY and CDR2 SMNVEV come from the germline V gene (reference sequence). This CDR3 spans 17 amino acids. CDR3 in amino acids: CASSLRPTSGSPLSQYF. Written as DNA, the CDR3 is TGTGCCAGCAGTTTGCGCCCCACTAGCGGGAGCCCCTTATCCCAGTACTTC.

V and J are TRBV5-1 and TRBJ2-1; 10 nucleotides line up with TRBD2. CDR1 and CDR2 (germline): SGHRS, YFSETQ. V shed 5 bases and J 9 bases; nucleotides not matched to a gene: 5. This CDR3 comprises 13 residues. This CDR3 reads CASSLAGVGEQFF. As DNA, the CDR3 is TGCGCCAGCAGTCTAGCGGGAGTGGGTGAGCAGTTCTTC.

V is TRBV11-2 and J is TRBJ2-7; 8 bases fit TRBD2. The CDR3 loop spans 12 amino acids. V was pared by 5 bases and J by 6 bases, with 3 bases of the junction left unmatched. From germline, CDR1 is SGHAT and CDR2 FQNNGV. CDR3 sequence (DNA): TGTGCCAGCAGCGGGACTAGATCCGAGCAGTACTTC. This codes for CASSGTRSEQYF.

The chain links TRBV7-3 to TRBJ2-3; 15 nucleotides line up with TRBD2. The germline V gene has CDR1 SGHTA and CDR2 FQGTGA. This CDR3 contains 17 residues. Germline trimming cut 4 bases from V and 4 bases from J; bases unmatched to any gene: 6. CDR3 in DNA: TGTGCCAGCAGCTCAGGGACTAGCGGGAGGAGTGCAGATACGCAGTATTTT. It encodes CASSSGTSGRSADTQYF.

The chain uses TRBV27 and TRBJ2-7; 7 positions match TRBD2. This CDR3 region has 15 residues. Germline CDR1 is MNHEY and CDR2 is SMNVEV (reference sequence). V trimming: 7 bases; J trimming: 6 bases; junction bases outside the gene matches: 15. CDR3 nucleotides: TGTGCCAGCACCCAATTGGCTAGCGGCCTCGGCGAGCAGTACTTC. Its translation: CASTQLASGLGEQYF.

This clone was detected only once. The chain recombines TRBV29-1 with TRBJ2-7; 7 positions agree with TRBD2. The CDR3 runs to 14 residues. V lost 7 bases to trimming and J lost 0 bases; unmatched junction nucleotides: 9. Germline-derived CDR1 and CDR2 are SQVTM and ANQGSEA. The CDR3 sequence: CSARMGGDSYEQYF. The CDR3 DNA reads as TGCAGCGCCCGCATGGGGGGGGACTCCTACGAGCAGTACTTC.

This chain joins TRBV18 and TRBJ2-3; no clear D. From germline, CDR1 is KGHSH and CDR2 LQKENI. The CDR3 is 12 amino acids. V dropped 5 bases and J dropped 6 bases, with 9 bases sitting between them. This CDR3 is CASSYSQDTQYF. The CDR3 region has the DNA TGTGCCAGCTCATACAGTCAGGATACGCAGTATTTT.

A single count supports this clone. This chain links TRBV25-1 with TRBJ2-2; 16 nucleotides line up with TRBD2. Trimming took 1 base from V and 5 from J; bases not matched to a gene: 4. Germline loops: CDR1 MGHDK, CDR2 SYGVNS. The CDR3 has 18 residues. CDR3: CASSESGLAGGGTGELFF. Here the CDR3 DNA reads TGTGCCAGCAGTGAATCGGGACTAGCGGGAGGGGGAACCGGGGAGCTGTTTTTT.

This clone appeared a single time. The V call is TRBV27, the J call TRBJ1-1; D unresolved. Trimming stripped 5 bases from V and 3 bases from J, with 10 bases between. This CDR3 spans 13 amino acids. Germline CDR1 and CDR2: MNHEY and SMNVEV (reference sequence). CDR3 bases: TGTGCCAGCAGTCCTCACGGGGACACTGAAGCTTTCTTT. Translated: CASSPHGDTEAFF.

The chain uses TRBV29-1 and TRBJ1-3; D is uncertain. Per germline, CDR1 SQVTM and CDR2 ANQGSEA. Deletions cut 6 bases from V and 4 bases from J, with 13 bases between. The CDR3 spans 13 residues. The CDR3 loop reads CSVVGSLGNTIYF. DNA of the CDR3: TGCAGCGTGGTTGGATCTTTGGGAAACACCATATATTTT.

The rearrangement uses TRBV6-1 and TRBJ1-5; 7 bases fit TRBD1. V trimming: 6 bases; J trimming: 0 bases; junction bases outside the gene matches: 5. The CDR3 consists of 15 residues. CDR1 and CDR2 from the germline V gene are MNHNS and SASEGT. The CDR3 coding sequence is TGTGCCAGCAGAGGGGCAGGGGGTAGCAATCAGCCCCAGCATTTT. It translates to CASRGAGGSNQPQHF.